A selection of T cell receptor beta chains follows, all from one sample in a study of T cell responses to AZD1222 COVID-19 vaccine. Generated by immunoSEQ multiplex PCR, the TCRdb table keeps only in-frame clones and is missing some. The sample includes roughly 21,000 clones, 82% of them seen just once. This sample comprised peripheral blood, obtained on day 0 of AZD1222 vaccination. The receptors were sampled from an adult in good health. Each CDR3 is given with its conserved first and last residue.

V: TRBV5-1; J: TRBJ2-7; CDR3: CASSLALGSSYEQYF
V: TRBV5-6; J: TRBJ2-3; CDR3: CASSSTGPTTDTQYF
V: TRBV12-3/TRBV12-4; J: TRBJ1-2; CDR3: CASSPTWDDGYTF
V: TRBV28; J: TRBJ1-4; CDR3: CASSSHTGRTNEKLFF
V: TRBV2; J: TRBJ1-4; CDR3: CASSETGRDEKLFF
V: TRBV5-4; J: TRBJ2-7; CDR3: CASSFGLVDYEQYF
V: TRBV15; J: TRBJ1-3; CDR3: CATSRTLYIDRAPGNTIYF
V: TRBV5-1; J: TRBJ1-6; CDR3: CASSLEARGNSPLHF
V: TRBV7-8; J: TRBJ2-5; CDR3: CASSPQALAGTQETQYF
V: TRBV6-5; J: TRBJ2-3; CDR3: CASMMGDRAADTQYF
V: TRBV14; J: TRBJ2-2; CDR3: CASSHETGWPGELFF
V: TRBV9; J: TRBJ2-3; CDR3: CASTRSGTGAGDTQYF
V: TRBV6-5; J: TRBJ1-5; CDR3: CASKGVGSNQPQHF
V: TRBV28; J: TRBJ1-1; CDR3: CASRPRAYTEAFF
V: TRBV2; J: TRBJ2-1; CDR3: CASNGNNEQFF
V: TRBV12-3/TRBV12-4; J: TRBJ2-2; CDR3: CASSFFPGELFF
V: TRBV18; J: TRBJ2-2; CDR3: CASSPLRTGELFF
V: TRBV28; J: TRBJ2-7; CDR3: CASSSGQGHEQYF
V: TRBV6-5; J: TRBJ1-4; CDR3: CASSYGGTNEKLFF
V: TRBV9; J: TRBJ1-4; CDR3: CASSQTATNEKLFF
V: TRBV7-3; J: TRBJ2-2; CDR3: CASSLLDPNTGELFF
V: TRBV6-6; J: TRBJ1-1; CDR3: CASSNLEGVPEAFF
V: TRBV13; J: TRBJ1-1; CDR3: CASSRGRPSTEAFF
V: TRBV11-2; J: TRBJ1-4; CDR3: CASSLPKGAKEKLFF
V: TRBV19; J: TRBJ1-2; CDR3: CASNQPHTGRYGYTF
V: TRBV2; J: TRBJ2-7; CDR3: CASRGDFYEQYF
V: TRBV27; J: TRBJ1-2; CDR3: CASSFQGGDGYGYTF
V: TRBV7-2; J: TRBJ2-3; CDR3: CASSLGSGLASTDTQYF
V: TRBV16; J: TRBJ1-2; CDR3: CASSHNPDRVGYTF
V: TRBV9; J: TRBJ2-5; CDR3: CASSDLAGGSETQYF
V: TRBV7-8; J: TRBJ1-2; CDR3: CASSFSASPQHGYTF
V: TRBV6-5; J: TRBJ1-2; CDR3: CASSYDRNYGYTF
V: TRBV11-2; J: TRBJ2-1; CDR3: CASSLSGFLSYNEQFF
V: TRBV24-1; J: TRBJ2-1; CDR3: CATSEPGQGLDEQFF
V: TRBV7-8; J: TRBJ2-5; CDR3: CASSRRDRDEETQYF
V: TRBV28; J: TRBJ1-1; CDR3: CASSLDPLIAEAFF
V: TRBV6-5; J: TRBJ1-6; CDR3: CASSPLGGPGSPLHF
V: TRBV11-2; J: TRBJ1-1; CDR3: CASSLNLQGGTEAFF
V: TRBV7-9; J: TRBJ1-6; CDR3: CASSLAGFSPLHF
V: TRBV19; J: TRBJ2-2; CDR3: CASSIGMTGELFF
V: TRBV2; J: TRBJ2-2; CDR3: CASSEFSGGNTGELFF
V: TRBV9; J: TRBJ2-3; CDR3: CASSQDSLDTQYF
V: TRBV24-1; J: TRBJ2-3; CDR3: CATSDRREATDTQYF
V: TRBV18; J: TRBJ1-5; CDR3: CASQAGTGGNQPQHF
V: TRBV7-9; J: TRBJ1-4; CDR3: CASSPYYEEKLFF